This T cell receptor beta chain was sequenced in a study of shared clonotypes between healthy human individuals. This clone has a single count. CDR1 and CDR2 from the germline V gene are LNHNV and YYDKDF (reference sequence). V lost 1 base and J 8 bases, leaving 11 bases between the germline ends. CDR3 size: 13 residues. Repertoires were generated with immunoSEQ multiplex PCR, while TCRdb's copy carries only in-frame clones and drops some. The table includes around 480,000 clones, around 79% detected once. The gene calls are TRBV15 and TRBJ2-5; D is perhaps TRBD2 (5 bases). Sequencing was done on a sample of PBMCs. This clonotype was obtained from a middle-aged woman in good health. Some clones in this sample may be carry-over from other donors' samples. CDR3: CATSRARTSTQYF. The CDR3 DNA follows: TGTGCCACCAGCAGAGCTAGGACTTCCACCCAGTACTTC.